This T cell receptor beta chain appears in the sequencing data of a study of blood T cells in healthy people across ages. Study outcomes and limitations: What prevented conclusive comparison of naive and antigen-experienced cells was that PBMCs were unsorted. It was not known whether donors were CMV positive (a possible confounder of expanded clonotype changes).

A J-beta primer mix and a sample-barcoded 5' primer were used in a second PCR of roughly 6 to 11 cycles. In TCRdb, the 5' RACE reads were re-called with MiXCR into one record per CDR3 protein. The table records around 1,900,000 distinct CDR3 sequences, more than 35% of them present only once. This clonotype was seen ten or more times. Its antigen is not identified. Each sample used at least 6 million PBMCs. The clonotype comes from a human donor in good health. Input material: blood.

The CDR3 loop reads CASSESTHWAYGYTF. The CDR3 region has the DNA TGTGCCAGCAGTGAATCGACCCACTGGGCCTATGGCTACACCTTC. This chain uses TRBV6-1 with TRBJ1-2; D ambiguous. With 2 bases removed from V and 4 bases from J, the gap between germline ends came to 14 bases. Germline CDR1 MNHNS, CDR2 SASEGT. This CDR3 contains 15 residues.